This TCR beta chain comes out of a study of blood T cell repertoires in COVID-19. Study context: COVID-19 samples collected from the United States, Italy and Spain covered acute and convalescent phases. In each case, the material was cDNA or gDNA derived from T cells, B-cell-depleted T cells, or PBMCs.

The germline V gene has CDR1 ENHRY and CDR2 SYGVKD. The CDR3 has 16 amino acids. The ends were cut back, 4 bases at V and 0 bases at J, with 13 bases in the middle. Original analysis: The authors estimated nucleated cell counts from reference gene primer amplification. The method was immunoSEQ multiplex PCR; TCRdb's version includes in-frame clones alone and lacks a portion of them. The V and J calls and the clone size are those of that table, but D and trimming were determined from the DNA. The sample lists tens of thousands of clones; more than 70% were seen once. The rearrangement joins TRBV10-3 to TRBJ1-3, with unresolved D. The clonotype was recovered from a man between 45 and 60 years old with acute or convalescent COVID-19. What was sequenced was peripheral blood. CDR3 DNA sequence: TGTGCCATCAGTGCGTTGGAGCAGCTCTCTGGAAACACCATATATTTT. Protein sequence: CAISALEQLSGNTIYF.